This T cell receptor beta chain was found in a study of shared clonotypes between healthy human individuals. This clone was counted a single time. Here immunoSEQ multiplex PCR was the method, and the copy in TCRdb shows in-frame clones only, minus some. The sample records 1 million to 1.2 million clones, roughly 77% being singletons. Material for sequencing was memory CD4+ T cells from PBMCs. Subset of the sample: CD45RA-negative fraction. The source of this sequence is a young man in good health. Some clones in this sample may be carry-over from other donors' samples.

CDR3 amino acids: CASSLVTPSSGRDEQFF. The CDR3 nucleotides read TGCGCCAGCAGCTTGGTTACCCCCTCTAGCGGGAGGGATGAGCAGTTCTTC. The genes are TRBV5-1 and TRBJ2-1, with 12 bases that match TRBD2. From germline, CDR1 is SGHRS and CDR2 YFSETQ. V shed 0 bases and J 8 bases; nucleotides not matched to a gene: 9. This CDR3 is 17 amino acids long. Combining the CDR3 with reference TRBV5-1 and TRBJ2-1 gives the whole variable domain KAGVTQTPRYLIKTRGQQVTLSCSPISGHRSVSWYQQTPGQGLQFLFEYFSETQRNKGNFPGRFSGRQFSNSRSEMNVSTLELGDSALYLCASSLVTPSSGRDEQFFGPGTRLTVL.